The source of this TCR beta chain is a study of blood T cell repertoires in COVID-19. Background on the study: Spain, Italy and the United States supplied samples that represented acute and convalescent COVID-19.

Original methodology: It was from reference gene primer amplification that nucleated cell counts were estimated. This table comes from immunoSEQ multiplex PCR, and its TCRdb copy is limited to in-frame clones, with some not included. The DNA gave D and trimming, while V, J and clone size come from that table. The data hold around 39,000 clones, with 75% to 90% observed a single time. Germline CDR1 SNHLY, CDR2 FYNNEI. This CDR3 has 15 residues. Trimming took off 3 bases at V and 4 bases at J, with 16 bases between the two ends. The clonotype comes from a human donor in a cohort sampled during active COVID-19. V and J are TRBV2 and TRBJ2-7; a weak D match, TRBD2 (6 bases). Sequences were obtained from peripheral blood. CDR3 in DNA: TGTGCCAGCAGTGAGCTCCTAGCGTTCACGTACGAGCAGTACTTC. This sequence encodes CASSELLAFTYEQYF.